Listed here are 4 T cell receptor beta chains from one sample, sequenced in a study of identical twins (dated by TCRdb to the mid-2010s). Library creation used 5' RACE. Sequencing relied on an Illumina HiSeq 2000. The raw public reads went through TCRdb reprocessing: fastp at Q25, MiXCR clone calling, in-frame beta chains kept. For every CDR3 protein sequence, its rows merge into one entry that carries the most common genes and DNA. This sample gives about 240,000 distinct CDR3 sequences in total; roughly 13% of them show up just once. Roughly 3.7% of the sample belongs to the ten largest clones. These data were also filed under a second study, of yellow fever vaccine responses in identical twins.

What was sequenced was memory (CD45RO+) T cells sorted from blood. The meaning of the sample's cell subset or site label: CD45RO+ enriched T cells. The receptors were gathered from a woman between 18 and 29 years old in good health.

The gene calls are TRBV6-1 and TRBJ2-2; D not resolved. V lost 6 bases, J lost 2 bases, and 10 bases lay in between. This CDR3 comprises 14 residues. Germline CDR1 reads MNHNS; CDR2 reads SASEGT. CDR3 sequence (DNA): TGTGCCAGCAGCAGATCCTTAAACACCGGGGAGCTGTTTTTT. This sequence encodes CASSRSLNTGELFF.

The genes are TRBV21-1 and TRBJ2-7; the table gives TRBD1 as D, unverified against the DNA. TRBV21-1 is designated a pseudogene. This CDR3 spans 12 amino acids. DNA of the CDR3: TGTGCCAGCCCCCTTTGCTCCTACGAGCAGTACTTC. It encodes CASPLCSYEQYF.

This clonotype showed up many times. The V gene is TRBV7-8, the J gene TRBJ2-7; TRBD1 aligns across 7 bases. Germline CDR1 SGHVS, CDR2 FQNEAQ. V was pared by 3 bases and J by 1 base, with 3 bases of the junction left unmatched. The CDR3 length is 14 residues. The CDR3 sequence: CASSFGTASYEQYF. In DNA, the CDR3 is TGTGCCAGCAGCTTCGGGACAGCTTCCTACGAGCAGTACTTC.

On this clonotype itself: The CDR3 does not end in the conserved phenylalanine or tryptophan, so this is likely a read error. V is TRBV5-1 and J is TRBJ2-6; 10 bases are a match to TRBD1. Germline CDR1 SGHRS, CDR2 YFSETQ. The CDR3 has 19 residues. V shed 4 bases and J 0 bases; nucleotides not matched to a gene: 10. CDR3: CASSHPPGQGLSGANVLTS. The CDR3 bases are TGCGCCAGCAGCCATCCTCCGGGACAGGGGCTCTCTGGGGCCAACGTCCTGACTTCC.